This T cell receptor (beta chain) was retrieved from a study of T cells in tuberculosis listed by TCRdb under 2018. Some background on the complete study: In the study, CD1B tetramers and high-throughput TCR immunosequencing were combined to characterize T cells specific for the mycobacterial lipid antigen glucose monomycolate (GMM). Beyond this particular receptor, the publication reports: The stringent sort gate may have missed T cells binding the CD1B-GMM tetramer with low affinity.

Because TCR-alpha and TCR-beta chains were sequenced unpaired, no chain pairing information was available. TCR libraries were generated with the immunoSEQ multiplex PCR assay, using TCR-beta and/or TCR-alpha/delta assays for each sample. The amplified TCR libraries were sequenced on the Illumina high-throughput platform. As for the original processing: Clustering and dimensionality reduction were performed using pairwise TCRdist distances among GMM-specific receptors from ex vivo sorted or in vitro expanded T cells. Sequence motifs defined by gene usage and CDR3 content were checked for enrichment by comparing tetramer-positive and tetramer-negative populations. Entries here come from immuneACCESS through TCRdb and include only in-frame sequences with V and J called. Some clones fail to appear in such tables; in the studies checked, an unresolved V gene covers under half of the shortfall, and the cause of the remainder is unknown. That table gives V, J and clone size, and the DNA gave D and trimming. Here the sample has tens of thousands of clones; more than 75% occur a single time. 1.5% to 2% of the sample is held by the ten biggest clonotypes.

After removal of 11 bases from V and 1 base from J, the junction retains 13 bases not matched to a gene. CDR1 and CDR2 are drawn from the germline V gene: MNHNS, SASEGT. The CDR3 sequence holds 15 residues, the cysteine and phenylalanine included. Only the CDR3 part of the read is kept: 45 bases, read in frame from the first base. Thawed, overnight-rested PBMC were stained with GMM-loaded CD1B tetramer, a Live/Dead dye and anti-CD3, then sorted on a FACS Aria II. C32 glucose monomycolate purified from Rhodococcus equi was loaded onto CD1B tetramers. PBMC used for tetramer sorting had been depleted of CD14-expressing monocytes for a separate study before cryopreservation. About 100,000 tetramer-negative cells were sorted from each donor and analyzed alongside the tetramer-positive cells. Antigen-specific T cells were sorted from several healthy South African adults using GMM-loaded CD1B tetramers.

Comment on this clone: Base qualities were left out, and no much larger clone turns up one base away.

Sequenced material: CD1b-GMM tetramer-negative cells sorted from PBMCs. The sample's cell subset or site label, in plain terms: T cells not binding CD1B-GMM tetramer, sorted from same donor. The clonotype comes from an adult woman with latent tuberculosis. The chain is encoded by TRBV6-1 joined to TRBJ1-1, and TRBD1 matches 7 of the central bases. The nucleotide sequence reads TGTGCCGGCGCACGGGACAGCCCGCAGAACACTGAAGCTTTCTTT. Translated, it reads CAGARDSPQNTEAFF.